Listed below are T cell receptor beta chains from one sample, sequenced in a study of T cell changes during pregnancy in multiple sclerosis. Here immunoSEQ multiplex PCR was the method, and the copy in TCRdb shows in-frame clones only, minus some. The sample has some 80,000 clones, nearly 95% seen once. Here the sequenced sample was CD4+ T cells from peripheral blood mononuclear cells, taken after pregnancy. Every receptor here comes from a female donor with multiple sclerosis, enrolled in a pregnancy study. Each CDR3 is given with its conserved first and last residue. The D gene is left open where the match is weak. A clone size is listed for some rows: how often the clone was seen (once, few, many), or a class if it is expanded.

>-|TRBJ2-7|-|TRBV6-1
CASRGDTTLVEQYF
TGTGCCAGCAGAGGGGACACGACCTTGGTGGAGCAGTACTTC
>TRBD2|TRBJ2-2|-|TRBV7-3
CASSSTDSGRVGNTGELFF
TGTGCCAGCAGCTCCACTGACTCCGGGAGGGTTGGGAACACCGGGGAGCTGTTTTTT
>TRBD1|TRBJ2-7|-|TRBV27
CASSLSPDRGFPYEQYF
TGTGCCAGCAGTTTATCCCCGGACAGGGGGTTCCCTTATGAGCAGTACTTC
>-|TRBJ1-1|-|TRBV10-2
CASRVTRTPEAFF
TGCGCCAGCAGGGTTACAAGGACTCCTGAAGCTTTCTTT
>-|TRBJ2-3|few|TRBV5-1
CASSYPGSDTQYF
TGCGCCAGCAGCTATCCGGGATCAGATACGCAGTATTTT
>TRBD1|TRBJ1-2|few|TRBV29-1
CSVMTGEGGYTF
TGCAGCGTCATGACAGGGGAGGGTGGCTACACCTTC
>-|TRBJ2-7|-|TRBV6-4
CASSPDMTGPYEQYF
TGTGCCAGCAGCCCCGACATGACAGGCCCCTACGAGCAGTACTTC
>TRBD1|TRBJ1-2|-|TRBV19
CASSPGQDLAGYTF
TGTGCCAGTAGCCCGGGACAGGATCTGGCTGGCTACACCTTC
>-|TRBJ2-7|-|TRBV7-9
CASSLGNWGRYEQYF
TGTGCCAGCAGCTTGGGTAATTGGGGCCGTTACGAGCAGTACTTC
>TRBD2|TRBJ2-7|once|TRBV19
CASSTPRTSEVDEQYF
TGTGCCAGTAGTACACCCAGGACTAGCGAGGTGGACGAGCAGTACTTC
>TRBD1|TRBJ2-1|-|TRBV6-6
CASSYGTVNEFF
TGTGCCAGCAGTTACGGGACAGTAAATGAGTTCTTC
>TRBD2|TRBJ2-5|-|TRBV5-4
CASSSLAGAQETQYF
TGTGCCAGCAGCTCACTAGCGGGAGCACAAGAGACCCAGTACTTC
>TRBD1|TRBJ1-1|-|TRBV28
CASSLDGETGTAFF
TGTGCCAGCAGTTTAGATGGGGAGACAGGGACGGCTTTCTTT
>-|TRBJ2-7|-|TRBV27
CASSWLPGAQFYEQYF
TGTGCCAGCAGTTGGTTACCGGGAGCGCAATTCTACGAGCAGTACTTC
>-|TRBJ2-6|-|TRBV4-1
CASSLFRFSLGTGANVLTF
TGCGCCAGCAGCCTCTTCAGGTTCTCTTTGGGTACTGGGGCCAACGTCCTGACTTTC